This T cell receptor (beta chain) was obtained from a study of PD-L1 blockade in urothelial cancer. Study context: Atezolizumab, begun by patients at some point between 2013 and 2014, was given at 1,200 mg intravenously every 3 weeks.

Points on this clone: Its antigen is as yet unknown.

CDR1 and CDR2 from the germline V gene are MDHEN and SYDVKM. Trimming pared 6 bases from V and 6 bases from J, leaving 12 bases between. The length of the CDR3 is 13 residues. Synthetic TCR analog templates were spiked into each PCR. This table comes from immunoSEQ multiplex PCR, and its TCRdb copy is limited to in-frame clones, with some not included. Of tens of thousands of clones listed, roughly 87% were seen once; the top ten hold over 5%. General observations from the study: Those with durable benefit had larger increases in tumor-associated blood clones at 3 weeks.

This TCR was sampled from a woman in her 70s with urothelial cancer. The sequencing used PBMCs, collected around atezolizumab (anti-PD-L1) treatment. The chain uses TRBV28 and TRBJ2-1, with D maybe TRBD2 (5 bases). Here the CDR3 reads CASSSTGSNEQFF. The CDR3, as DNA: TGTGCCAGCAGCTCGACGGGGTCCAATGAGCAGTTCTTC.